A single sample is the source of the 28 T cell receptor beta chains below, sequenced in a study of blood T cell repertoires in COVID-19. Assay: immunoSEQ multiplex PCR; the TCRdb copy retains only in-frame clones and omits some. The table has about 68,000 clones, around 87% seen once. Sequenced input: peripheral blood. These receptors originate from a man between 50 and 59 years old with acute or convalescent COVID-19.

The rearrangement joins TRBV10-3 to TRBJ1-3; no clear D. V was cut by 11 bases and J by 4 bases, with 9 bases left in between. This CDR3 spans 11 amino acids. The germline V gene encodes CDR1 ENHRY and CDR2 SYGVKD. The CDR3 reads CASSPGNTIYF. As DNA, the CDR3 is TGTGCCTCTTCTCCGGGAAACACCATATATTTT.

Written as DNA, the CDR3 is TGTGCCAGCACGAGACTAGCGGCTAGCACAGATACGCAGTATTTT. This translates into CASTRLAASTDTQYF. V is TRBV2 and J is TRBJ2-3, with 9 positions matching TRBD2. With V trimmed by 7 bases and J by 0 bases, 5 bases remained unmatched. Germline loops: CDR1 SNHLY, CDR2 FYNNEI. The CDR3 consists of 15 residues.

V is TRBV2 and J is TRBJ2-3, with D uncertain. V shed 5 bases and J shed 0 bases, with 9 bases lying between them. The CDR3 has 14 amino acids. Germline assignment: CDR1 SNHLY and CDR2 FYNNEI. CDR3 sequence (DNA): TGTGCCAGCAGTCCAGGAATTAGCACAGATACGCAGTATTTT. It translates to CASSPGISTDTQYF.

The chain combines TRBV9 with TRBJ2-1, with 11 bases lining up with TRBD2. With 0 bases clipped from V and 7 bases from J, the junction kept 6 bases outside the gene matches. This CDR3 region has 16 residues. Per the germline V gene, CDR1 is SGDLS and CDR2 is YYNGEE. The CDR3 sequence is CASSVAGTSGINEQFF. CDR3 nucleotide sequence: TGTGCCAGCAGCGTAGCGGGGACTAGCGGTATAAATGAGCAGTTCTTC.

The rearrangement uses TRBV9 and TRBJ1-2, with a tentative D call TRBD1 (6 bases). This CDR3 contains 13 residues. With 3 bases removed from V and 6 bases from J, the gap between germline ends came to 12 bases. Germline V gives CDR1 SGDLS, CDR2 YYNGEE. CDR3 sequence reads: CASSATQGDGYTF. In DNA, the CDR3 is TGTGCCAGCAGCGCGACACAGGGAGATGGCTACACCTTC. The variable domain in full, with the rest retrieved from reference TRBV9 and TRBJ1-2, is DSGVTQTPKHLITATGQRVTLRCSPRSGDLSVYWYQQSLDQGLQFLIQYYNGEERAKGNILERFSAQQFPDLHSELNLSSLELGDSALYFCASSATQGDGYTFGSGTRLTVV.

The gene calls are TRBV19 and TRBJ2-1; 10 bases are a match to TRBD1. The CDR3 consists of 16 residues. The V and J ends lost 4 bases and 4 bases, in that order; junction bases with no gene match: 7. CDR1 and CDR2 (germline): LNHDA, SQIVND (reference sequence). The CDR3 sequence is CASSTTRDRGYNEQFF. CDR3 nucleotide sequence: TGTGCCAGTAGTACTACCCGGGACAGGGGTTACAATGAGCAGTTCTTC. The full variable domain, in which reference TRBV19 and TRBJ2-1 provide the parts outside the CDR3, is DGGITQSPKYLFRKEGQNVTLSCEQNLNHDAMYWYRQDPGQGLRLIYYSQIVNDFQKGDIAEGYSVSREKKESFPLTVTSAQKNPTAFYLCASSTTRDRGYNEQFFGPGTRLTVL.

J is TRBJ2-3 and V is TRBV6-5; 9 nucleotides line up with TRBD2. Germline V gene lookup returns CDR1 MNHEY and CDR2 SVGAGI. The V segment lost 1 base and the J segment 2 bases; nucleotides outside the gene matches: 4. The CDR3 consists of 16 residues. DNA of the CDR3: TGTGCCAGCAGTTACTGGGCTAGCGGGACCACAGATACGCAGTATTTT. This gives the protein CASSYWASGTTDTQYF.

The chain employs TRBV4-3 and TRBJ1-4; D uncertain. The CDR3 runs to 15 residues. V lost 0 bases and J 7 bases, leaving 12 bases between the germline ends. From germline, CDR1 is LGHNA and CDR2 YSLEER. CDR3 residues: CASSQEDFLSEKLFF. In DNA, the CDR3 is TGCGCCAGCAGCCAAGAGGACTTTTTGAGTGAAAAACTGTTTTTT.

This chain links TRBV6-5 with TRBJ1-5; TRBD1 matches 11 bases. The CDR3 loop spans 15 amino acids. Trimming cost V 5 bases and J 5 bases; bases outside gene matches: 5. Germline-derived CDR1 and CDR2 are MNHEY and SVGAGI. Here the CDR3 DNA reads TGTGCCAGCAGTAGGGGGACAGGGGGTGATCAGCCCCAGCATTTT. Amino acid sequence: CASSRGTGGDQPQHF.

The J gene is TRBJ2-3, the V gene TRBV7-3; perhaps TRBD1 as D (5 bases). Germline V CDR1 and CDR2: SGHTA, FQGTGA. Trimming removed 1 base from V and 5 bases from J, with 7 bases in between. The CDR3 spans 13 residues. The CDR3, as DNA: TGTGCCAGCAGCTTAAACAGGAGAGATACGCAGTATTTT. Translation: CASSLNRRDTQYF. The whole variable domain, remainder taken from reference TRBV7-3 and TRBJ2-3, is GAGVSQTPSNKVTEKGKYVELRCDPISGHTALYWYRQSLGQGPEFLIYFQGTGAADDSGLPNDRFFAVRPEGSVSTLKIQRTERGDSAVYLCASSLNRRDTQYFGPGTRLTVL.

Only one count was recorded for this clone. The chain is built from TRBV6-2 or TRBV6-3 and TRBJ2-1; tentatively, D is TRBD1 (6 bases). Between the trimmed V and J ends, which lost 3 bases and 5 bases, there was a span of 17 bases. Germline loops: CDR1 MNHEY, CDR2 SVGEGT. The CDR3 is 16 residues long. The CDR3 DNA is TGTGCCAGCAGTTATGTTTTGGGACAAACAGACAATGAGCAGTTCTTC. Encoded protein: CASSYVLGQTDNEQFF.

The chain couples TRBV6-5 to TRBJ1-2, with 7 nucleotides matching TRBD1. V was pared by 7 bases and J by 1 base, with 3 bases of the junction left unmatched. The CDR3 length is 13 residues. CDR1 is MNHEY and CDR2 is SVGAGI in the germline V gene. The CDR3 DNA sequence: TGTGCCAGCACGACAGGGCTTAACTATGGCTACACCTTC. Residues: CASTTGLNYGYTF.

J is TRBJ2-1 and V is TRBV10-1; 8 bases are a match to TRBD1. The trim removed 2 bases at V and 8 bases at J, leaving 5 bases unmatched. From germline, CDR1 is WNHNN and CDR2 SYGVQD (reference sequence). This CDR3 spans 14 amino acids. The chain's CDR3 is CASSERTGLHEQFF. The CDR3 DNA follows: TGCGCCAGCAGTGAGAGGACAGGGTTACATGAGCAGTTCTTC.

V and J are TRBV30 and TRBJ2-1; possibly TRBD2 for D (6 bases). V was clipped by 3 bases and J by 9 bases, with 9 bases between them. The germline V gene has CDR1 GTSNPN and CDR2 SVGIG (reference sequence). This CDR3 contains 11 residues. This CDR3 is CAWRTGAEQFF. The DNA for the CDR3 is TGTGCCTGGAGAACGGGAGCTGAGCAGTTCTTC.

The CDR3, as DNA: TGTGCCAGCAGAGAACAGGGATCTAACTATGGCTACACCTTC. It yields the protein CASREQGSNYGYTF. The gene calls are TRBV2 and TRBJ1-2; the D gene is possibly TRBD1 (6 bases). V gave up 6 bases and J gave up 0 bases, with 11 bases separating them. The CDR3 has 14 residues. Germline V CDR1 and CDR2: SNHLY, FYNNEI.

The chain recombines TRBV9 with TRBJ2-2, with 8 positions matching TRBD2. V gave up 1 base and J gave up 7 bases; unmatched junction bases: 9. The germline gives CDR1 SGDLS, CDR2 YYNGEE. The CDR3 spans 16 residues. This CDR3 reads CASSVSSGRKNGELFF. CDR3 nucleotide sequence: TGTGCCAGCAGCGTATCAAGCGGGAGAAAGAACGGGGAGCTGTTTTTT.

V gene TRBV19 combines with J gene TRBJ1-6; 8 bases line up with TRBD1. With 9 bases clipped from V and 9 bases from J, the junction kept 10 bases outside the gene matches. The CDR3 extends over 14 amino acids. Germline assignment: CDR1 LNHDA and CDR2 SQIVND (reference sequence). Written as DNA, the CDR3 is TGTGCCAGCAGAACAGGGGGAAGCTCTTCACCCCTCCACTTT. As protein: CASRTGGSSSPLHF.

The chain couples TRBV7-2 to TRBJ2-7; tentatively, D is TRBD2 (7 bases). V was pared by 5 bases and J by 5 bases, with 16 bases between. Germline CDR1 reads SGHTA; CDR2 reads FQGNSA. CDR3 size: 14 residues. CDR3 DNA sequence: TGTGCCAGCAGCGTACAGGGAGGGCCCCACGAGCAGTACTTC. It codes for CASSVQGGPHEQYF.

This chain connects TRBV4-2 to TRBJ1-4; the D is unclear. V was clipped by 1 base and J by 4 bases, with 10 bases between them. This CDR3 is built from 15 residues. Per the germline V gene, CDR1 is LGHNA and CDR2 is YNFKEQ. CDR3 loop: CASSQGEAGNEKLFF. CDR3 in DNA: TGTGCCAGCAGCCAAGGGGAAGCGGGTAATGAAAAACTGTTTTTT.

J is TRBJ1-1 and V is TRBV7-9; D is perhaps TRBD1 (6 bases). The germline CDR1 and CDR2 sequences are SEHNR and FQNEAQ (reference sequence). Trimming stripped 1 base from V and 5 bases from J, with 11 bases between. This CDR3 has 14 residues. The DNA of the CDR3 is TGTGCCAGCAGCTTAGGGGGGCGAGGGACTGAAGCTTTCTTT. This translates into CASSLGGRGTEAFF.

The V and J genes are TRBV12-5 and TRBJ2-5; TRBD2 aligns across 13 bases. J lost 1 base, V lost 6 bases, and 8 bases had no gene match. The CDR3 runs 17 residues. Germline V gene data show CDR1 as LGHNT and CDR2 as FRNRAP. CDR3 residues: CASGPRTSGSFQETQYF. For the CDR3, the DNA is TGTGCTAGTGGACCAAGGACTAGCGGGAGCTTCCAAGAGACCCAGTACTTC. Variable domain in full (rest from reference TRBV12-5 and TRBJ2-5): DARVTQTPRHKVTEMGQEVTMRCQPILGHNTVFWYRQTMMQGLELLAYFRNRAPLDDSGMPKDRFSAEMPDATLATLKIQPSEPRDSAVYFCASGPRTSGSFQETQYFGPGTRLLVL.

This clone was observed a single time. This chain links TRBV19 with TRBJ2-7, with D possibly being TRBD1 (7 bases). V lost 5 bases and J 4 bases, leaving 24 bases between the germline ends. Germline assignment: CDR1 LNHDA and CDR2 SQIVND (reference sequence). There are 17 residues in the CDR3. Written as DNA, the CDR3 is TGTGCCAGTAGTTCGCGCACCCTGACAGGGACTGGATACGAGCAGTACGTC. It is translated as CASSSRTLTGTGYEQYV.

The CDR3 coding sequence is TGTGCCAGCGGAGAGAGAGGGGGCGAGGAGACCCAGTACTTC. It is translated as CASGERGGEETQYF. This chain joins TRBV9 and TRBJ2-5; 7 positions agree with TRBD1. CDR3 length: 14 amino acids. Germline V gene data show CDR1 as SGDLS and CDR2 as YYNGEE. J gave up 5 bases and V 7 bases, and 11 bases lay outside the gene matches.

J is TRBJ2-5 and V is TRBV19, with D perhaps TRBD1 (6 bases). The V gene lost 9 bases and the J gene lost 2 bases, with 7 bases spanning the gap. This CDR3 is 11 amino acids long. Germline-derived CDR1 and CDR2 are LNHDA and SQIVND (reference sequence). CDR3 amino acids: CASGQQETQYF. In nucleotides, the CDR3 is TGTGCCAGCGGACAGCAAGAGACCCAGTACTTC.

This clone was counted between two and nine times. V gene TRBV4-3 combines with J gene TRBJ2-3, with TRBD2 matching over 10 bases. Trimming removed 1 base from V and 4 bases from J; junction bases left unmatched: 8. Germline V gene lookup returns CDR1 LGHNA and CDR2 YSLEER. The CDR3 has 17 amino acids. The CDR3 nucleotides read TGCGCCAGCAGCCAAGTACGAGCGGGAGGGCCCTCAGATACGCAGTATTTT. It is translated as CASSQVRAGGPSDTQYF.

V and J are TRBV10-3 and TRBJ2-5, with D possibly matching TRBD1 (5 bases). The CDR3 consists of 13 residues. Germline CDR1 is ENHRY and CDR2 is SYGVKD. The V end was cut by 6 bases, the J end by 2 bases, with 10 bases between. DNA for the CDR3: TGTGCCATCAGCCAGGGATTGCAAGAGACCCAGTACTTC. It is translated as CAISQGLQETQYF.

The rearrangement uses TRBV27 and TRBJ2-1; 8 nucleotides agree with TRBD2. This CDR3 is built from 15 residues. CDR1 and CDR2 from the germline V gene are MNHEY and SMNVEV (reference sequence). J gave up 6 bases and V 1 base, and 5 bases lay outside the gene matches. CDR3 loop: CASSLFAGGSNEQFF. The CDR3 nucleotides read TGTGCCAGCAGTTTATTTGCGGGAGGTAGCAATGAGCAGTTCTTC.

The V gene is TRBV4-3, the J gene TRBJ2-2; D uncertain. The ends were cut back, 1 base at V and 0 bases at J, with 12 bases in the middle. Germline V gene sequence: CDR1 LGHNA, CDR2 YSLEER. This CDR3 has 17 residues. The CDR3 DNA follows: TGCGCCAGCAGCCAAGGGTTAGCAGTAACGAACACCGGGGAGCTGTTTTTT. Protein sequence: CASSQGLAVTNTGELFF.